Listed below are T cell receptor beta chains from one sample, sequenced in a study of T cell responses to AZD1222 COVID-19 vaccine. TCRdb's table, derived via immunoSEQ multiplex PCR, lists solely in-frame clones and lacks some. The table shows around 94,000 clones, with about 88% occurring only once. Specimen: peripheral blood, collected on day 0 of AZD1222 vaccination. The receptor source for this set is an adult in good health. The CDR3 runs from the conserved cysteine through the conserved F or W. D genes are given only for firm matches. Some rows mark clone size as missing; the rest say once, few, many or name a class of expanded clone.

v_gene	abundance	j_gene	d_gene	CDR3nt	CDR3aa
TRBV5-1	.	TRBJ2-4	TRBD2	TGCGCCAGCAGCCCTGCTGGCGGGGGGCTTGACGCCAAAAACATTCAGTACTTC	CASSPAGGGLDAKNIQYF
TRBV5-1	.	TRBJ1-1	TRBD1	TGCGCCAGCAGCACCGGGACAGGGGTTGAAGCTTTCTTT	CASSTGTGVEAFF
TRBV9	.	TRBJ1-5	.	TGTGCCAGCAGCATTGGGGAGGTGGGTCAGCCCCAGCATTTT	CASSIGEVGQPQHF
TRBV4-1	once	TRBJ2-1	TRBD2	TGCGCCAGCAGCCAAGATGTCGGACTAGCGGGGGGGCGAAATGAGCAGTTCTTC	CASSQDVGLAGGRNEQFF
TRBV27	.	TRBJ2-3	.	TGTGCCAGCAGTTTTCACCGAACAGATACGCAGTATTTT	CASSFHRTDTQYF
TRBV14	.	TRBJ2-7	.	TGTGCCAGCAGCCATACGTTGGCCTACGAGCAGTACTTC	CASSHTLAYEQYF
TRBV19	.	TRBJ1-3	.	TGTGCCAGTACCTTACTGCCGGGACGCAGCTCTGGAAACACCATATATTTT	CASTLLPGRSSGNTIYF
TRBV5-1	.	TRBJ2-7	TRBD2	TGCGCCAGCAGCTTGGGGCCCGGCCTAGCGGGGGGTGGCGAGCAGTACTTC	CASSLGPGLAGGGEQYF
TRBV3-1/TRBV3-2	.	TRBJ2-2	.	TGTGCCAGCAGCCAGATGGGGGCCGGCACCGGGGAGCTGTTTTTT	CASSQMGAGTGELFF
TRBV5-5	.	TRBJ1-5	.	TGTGCCAGCAGCTTAGGGGGGAGCAATCAGCCCCAGCATTTT	CASSLGGSNQPQHF
TRBV6-5	.	TRBJ1-3	.	TGTGCCAGCAGCCTAAGCGGGTTTACTGGAAACACCATATATTTT	CASSLSGFTGNTIYF
TRBV6-6	.	TRBJ1-2	TRBD1	TGTGCCAGCAGCAAACCGACAGGGGTTGGCTACACCTTC	CASSKPTGVGYTF
TRBV6-2/TRBV6-3	.	TRBJ1-2	.	TGTGCCAGCAGTTACTCGACATCGGTCGGACGGACTAACTATGGCTACACCTTC	CASSYSTSVGRTNYGYTF
TRBV18	once	TRBJ2-3	.	TGTGCCAGCTCACAAACAGATACGCAGTATTTT	CASSQTDTQYF
TRBV7-9	once	TRBJ1-2	.	TGTGCCAGCAGCTTGGGTAGGCTAAGAGGTCTCGACGGCTACACCTTC	CASSLGRLRGLDGYTF
TRBV5-4	.	TRBJ1-6	TRBD1	TGTGCCAGCAGCGAGGACAGGAGCTCCTATAATTCACCCCTCCACTTT	CASSEDRSSYNSPLHF
TRBV4-2	.	TRBJ2-7	TRBD2	TGTGCCAGCAGCCATTCAAGCCCGGGGACTAGCGGGTACGAGCAGTACTTC	CASSHSSPGTSGYEQYF
TRBV9	.	TRBJ1-3	.	TGTGCCAGCAGCACAGCCGGAAACACCATATATTTT	CASSTAGNTIYF
TRBV2	.	TRBJ2-7	.	TGTGCCAGCAATGATGCCCGGGTCGGGCAGTACTTC	CASNDARVGQYF
TRBV5-8	.	TRBJ2-3	TRBD1	TGTGCCAGCAGCAGGACAGGGGGCGCCACAGATACGCAGTATTTT	CASSRTGGATDTQYF
TRBV30	.	TRBJ1-2	.	TGTGCCTTGTGGGCGGGGAACGGCTACACCTTC	CALWAGNGYTF
TRBV6-5	.	TRBJ1-2	TRBD1	TGTGCCAGCAGTTACTCCCAGGGGGCGCGGTATGGCTACACCTTC	CASSYSQGARYGYTF
TRBV5-1	.	TRBJ2-5	.	TGCGCCAGCAGCTTGGCACCTCACCAAGAGACCCAGTACTTC	CASSLAPHQETQYF
TRBV30	.	TRBJ1-1	.	TGTGCCTGGATGTCCGAACAGGTCTCTGAAGCTTTCTTT	CAWMSEQVSEAFF
TRBV6-2/TRBV6-3	.	TRBJ2-7	.	TGTGCCAGCAGTCAAGATGCGGGGAAGCAGTACTTC	CASSQDAGKQYF
TRBV19	.	TRBJ1-2	TRBD1	TGTGCCAGTAGTAGTGCAGGGGGCGCAACCTCCTTTGGCTACACCTTC	CASSSAGGATSFGYTF
TRBV18	.	TRBJ2-7	TRBD1	TGTGCCAGCTCGGGGACAGTGTCCTACGAGCAGTACTTC	CASSGTVSYEQYF